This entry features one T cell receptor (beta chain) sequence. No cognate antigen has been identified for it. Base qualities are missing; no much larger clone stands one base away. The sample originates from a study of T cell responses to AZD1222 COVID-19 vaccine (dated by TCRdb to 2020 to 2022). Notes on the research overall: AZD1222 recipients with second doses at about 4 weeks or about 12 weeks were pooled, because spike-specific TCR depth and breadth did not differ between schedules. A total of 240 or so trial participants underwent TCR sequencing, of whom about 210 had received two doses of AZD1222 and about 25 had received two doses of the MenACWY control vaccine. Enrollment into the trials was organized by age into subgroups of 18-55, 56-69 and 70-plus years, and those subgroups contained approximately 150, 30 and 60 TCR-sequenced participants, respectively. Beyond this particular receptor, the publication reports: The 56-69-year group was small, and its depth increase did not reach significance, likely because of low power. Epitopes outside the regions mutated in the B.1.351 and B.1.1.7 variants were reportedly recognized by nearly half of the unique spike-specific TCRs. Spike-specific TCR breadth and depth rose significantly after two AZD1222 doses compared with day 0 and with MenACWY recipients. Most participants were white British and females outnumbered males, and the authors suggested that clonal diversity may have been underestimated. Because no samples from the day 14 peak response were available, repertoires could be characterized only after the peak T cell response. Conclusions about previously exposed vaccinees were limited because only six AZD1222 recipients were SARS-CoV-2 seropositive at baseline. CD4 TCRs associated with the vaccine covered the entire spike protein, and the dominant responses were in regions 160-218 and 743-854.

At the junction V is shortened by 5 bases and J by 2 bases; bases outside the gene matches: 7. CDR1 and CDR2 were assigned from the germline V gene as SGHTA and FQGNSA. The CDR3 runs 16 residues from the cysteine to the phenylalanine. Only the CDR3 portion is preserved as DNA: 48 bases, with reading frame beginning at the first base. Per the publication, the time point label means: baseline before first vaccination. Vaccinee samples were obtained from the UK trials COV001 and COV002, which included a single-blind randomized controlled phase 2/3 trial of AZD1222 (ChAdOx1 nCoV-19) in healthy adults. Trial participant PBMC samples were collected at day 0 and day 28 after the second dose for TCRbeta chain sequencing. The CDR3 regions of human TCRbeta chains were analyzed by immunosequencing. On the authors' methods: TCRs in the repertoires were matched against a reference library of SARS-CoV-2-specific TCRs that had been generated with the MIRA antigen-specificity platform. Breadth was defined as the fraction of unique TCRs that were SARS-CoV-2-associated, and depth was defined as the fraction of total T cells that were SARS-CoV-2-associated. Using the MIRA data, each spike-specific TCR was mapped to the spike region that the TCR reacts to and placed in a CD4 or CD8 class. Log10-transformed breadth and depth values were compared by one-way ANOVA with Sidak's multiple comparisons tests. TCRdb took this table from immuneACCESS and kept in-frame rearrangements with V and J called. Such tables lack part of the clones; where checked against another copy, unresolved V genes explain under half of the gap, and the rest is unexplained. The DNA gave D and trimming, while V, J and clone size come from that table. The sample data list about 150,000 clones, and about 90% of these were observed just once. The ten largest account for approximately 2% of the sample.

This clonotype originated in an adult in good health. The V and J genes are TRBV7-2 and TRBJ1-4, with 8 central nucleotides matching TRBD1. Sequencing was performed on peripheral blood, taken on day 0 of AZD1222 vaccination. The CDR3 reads CASSTQGAGTNEKLFF. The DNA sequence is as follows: TGTGCCAGCAGCACTCAGGGGGCTGGGACTAATGAAAAACTGTTTTTT.